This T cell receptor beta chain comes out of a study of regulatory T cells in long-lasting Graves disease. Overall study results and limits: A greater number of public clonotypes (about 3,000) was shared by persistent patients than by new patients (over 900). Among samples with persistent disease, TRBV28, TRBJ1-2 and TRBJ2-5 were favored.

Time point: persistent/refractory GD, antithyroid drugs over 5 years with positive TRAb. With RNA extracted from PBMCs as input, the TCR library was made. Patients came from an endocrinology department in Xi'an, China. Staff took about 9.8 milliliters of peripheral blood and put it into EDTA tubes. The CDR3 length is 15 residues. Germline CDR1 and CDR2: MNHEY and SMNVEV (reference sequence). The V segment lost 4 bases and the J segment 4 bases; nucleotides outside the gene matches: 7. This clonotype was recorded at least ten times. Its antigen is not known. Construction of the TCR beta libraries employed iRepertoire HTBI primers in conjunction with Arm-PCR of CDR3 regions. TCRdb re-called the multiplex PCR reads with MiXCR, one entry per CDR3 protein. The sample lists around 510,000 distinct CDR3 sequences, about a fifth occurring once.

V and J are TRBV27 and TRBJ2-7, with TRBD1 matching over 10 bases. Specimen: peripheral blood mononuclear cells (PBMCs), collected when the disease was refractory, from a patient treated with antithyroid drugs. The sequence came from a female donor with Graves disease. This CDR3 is CASSSTDRGRYEQYF. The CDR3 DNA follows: TGTGCCAGCAGTTCAACTGACAGGGGGCGGTACGAGCAGTACTTC.